The present T cell receptor beta chain was sequenced within a study of T cell clones after liver transplantation. Study information: Post-transplant blood was tracked for graft-donor-reactive T cell clones identified in a pre-transplant mixed lymphocyte reaction. Graft-donor-reactive sequences were compared with third-party-reactive TCRbeta sequences from pre-transplant mixed lymphocyte reactions. At least one year of complete immunosuppression withdrawal without enzymes over twice normal defined tolerance.

Repertoires were generated with immunoSEQ multiplex PCR, while TCRdb's copy carries only in-frame clones and drops some. The sample consists of approximately 19,000 clones, around 84% of them appearing once. The CDR3 sequence is 11 residues long. Per the germline V gene, CDR1 is MNHGY and CDR2 is SAAAGT. V was shortened by 2 bases and J by 4 bases, with 1 base between the two germline ends. The chain is built from TRBV6-8 and TRBJ2-3; D remains ambiguous. The sample consisted of CD8+ T cells from blood, taken around 48 months after liver transplant. This TCR came from a human patient who received a liver transplant. Some T cells may arise from the graft donor. The CDR3 DNA sequence: TGTGCCAGCAGTTACCCAGATACGCAGTATTTT. It yields the protein CASSYPDTQYF.